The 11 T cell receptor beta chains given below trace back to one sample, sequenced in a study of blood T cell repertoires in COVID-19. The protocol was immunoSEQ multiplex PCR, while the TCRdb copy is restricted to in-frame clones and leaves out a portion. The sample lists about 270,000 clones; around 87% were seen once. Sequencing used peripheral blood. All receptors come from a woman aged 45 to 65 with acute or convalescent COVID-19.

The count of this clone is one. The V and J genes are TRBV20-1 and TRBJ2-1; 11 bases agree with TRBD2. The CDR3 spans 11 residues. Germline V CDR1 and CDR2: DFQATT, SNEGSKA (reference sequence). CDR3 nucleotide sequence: TGCAGGACACTAGCGGGAGTTGAGCAGTTCTTC. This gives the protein CRTLAGVEQFF.

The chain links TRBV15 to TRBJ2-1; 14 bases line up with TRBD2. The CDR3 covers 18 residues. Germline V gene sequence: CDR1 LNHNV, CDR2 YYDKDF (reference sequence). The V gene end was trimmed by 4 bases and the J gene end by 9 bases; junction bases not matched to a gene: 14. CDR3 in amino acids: CATSTYPRTSGRSGEQFF. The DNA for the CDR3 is TGTGCCACCAGCACCTACCCTCGGACTAGCGGGAGGAGCGGTGAGCAGTTCTTC.

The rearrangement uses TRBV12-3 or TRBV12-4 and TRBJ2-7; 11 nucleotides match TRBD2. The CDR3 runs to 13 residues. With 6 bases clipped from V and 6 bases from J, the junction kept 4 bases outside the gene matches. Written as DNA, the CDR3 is TGTGCCAGCAGCAGACTAGCGGGATCCGAGCAGTACTTC. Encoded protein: CASSRLAGSEQYF.

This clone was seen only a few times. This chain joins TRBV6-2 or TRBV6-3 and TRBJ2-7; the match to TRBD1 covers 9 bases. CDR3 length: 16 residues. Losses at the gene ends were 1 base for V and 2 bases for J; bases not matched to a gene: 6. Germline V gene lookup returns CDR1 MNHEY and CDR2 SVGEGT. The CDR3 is CASSYYLGTGTYEQYF. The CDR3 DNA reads TGTGCCAGCAGTTACTACCTAGGGACAGGGACCTACGAGCAGTACTTC.

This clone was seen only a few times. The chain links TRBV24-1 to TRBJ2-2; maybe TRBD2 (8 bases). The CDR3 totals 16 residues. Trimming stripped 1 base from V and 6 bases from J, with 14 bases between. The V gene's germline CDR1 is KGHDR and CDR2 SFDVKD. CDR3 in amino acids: CATSDLGTAGAGELFF. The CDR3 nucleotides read TGTGCCACCAGTGATTTAGGGACAGCGGGGGCCGGGGAGCTGTTTTTT.

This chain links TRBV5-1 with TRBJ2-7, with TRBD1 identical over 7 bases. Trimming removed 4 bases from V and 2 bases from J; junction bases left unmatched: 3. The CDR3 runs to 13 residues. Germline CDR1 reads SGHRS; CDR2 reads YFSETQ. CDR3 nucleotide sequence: TGCGCCAGCAGCCCCGACAGGGCCTACGAGCAGTACTTC. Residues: CASSPDRAYEQYF.

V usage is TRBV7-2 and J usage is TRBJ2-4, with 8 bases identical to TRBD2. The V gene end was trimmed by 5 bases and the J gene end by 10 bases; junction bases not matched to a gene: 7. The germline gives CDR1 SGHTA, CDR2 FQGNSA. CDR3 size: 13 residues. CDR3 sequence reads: CASSRGLANIQYF. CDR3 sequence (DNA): TGTGCCAGCAGCCGAGGACTAGCCAATATTCAGTACTTC. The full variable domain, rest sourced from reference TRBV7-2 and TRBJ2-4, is GAGVSQSPSNKVTEKGKDVELRCDPISGHTALYWYRQSLGQGLEFLIYFQGNSAPDKSGLPSDRFSAERTGGSVSTLTIQRTQQEDSAVYLCASSRGLANIQYFGAGTRLSVL.

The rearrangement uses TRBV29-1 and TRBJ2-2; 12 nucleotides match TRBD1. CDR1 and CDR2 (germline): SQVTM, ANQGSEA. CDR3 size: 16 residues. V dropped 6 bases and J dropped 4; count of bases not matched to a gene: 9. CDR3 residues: CSVAAPGQGATGELFF. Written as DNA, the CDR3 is TGCAGCGTCGCCGCCCCGGGACAGGGGGCCACCGGGGAGCTGTTTTTT.

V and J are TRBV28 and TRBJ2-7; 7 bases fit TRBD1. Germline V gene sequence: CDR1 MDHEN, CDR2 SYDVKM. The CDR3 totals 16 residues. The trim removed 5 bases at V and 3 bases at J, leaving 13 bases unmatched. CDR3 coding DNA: TGTGCCAGCAGTCCTGCCATCCGGACAGGCTACTACGAGCAGTACTTC. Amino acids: CASSPAIRTGYYEQYF. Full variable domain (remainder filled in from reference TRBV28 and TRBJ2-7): DVKVTQSSRYLVKRTGEKVFLECVQDMDHENMFWYRQDPGLGLRLIYFSYDVKMKEKGDIPEGYSVSREKKERFSLILESASTNQTSMYLCASSPAIRTGYYEQYFGPGTRLTVT.

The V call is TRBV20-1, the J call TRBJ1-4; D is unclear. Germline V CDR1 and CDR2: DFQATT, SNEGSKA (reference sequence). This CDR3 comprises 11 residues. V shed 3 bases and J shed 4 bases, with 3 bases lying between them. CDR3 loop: CSASHNEKLFF. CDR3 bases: TGCAGTGCTAGTCATAATGAAAAACTGTTTTTT.

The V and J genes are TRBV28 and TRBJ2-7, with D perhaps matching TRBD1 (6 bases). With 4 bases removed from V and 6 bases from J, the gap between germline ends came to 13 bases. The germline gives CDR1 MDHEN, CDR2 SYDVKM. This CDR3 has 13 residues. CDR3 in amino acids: CASSWGQGGEQYF. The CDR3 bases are TGTGCCAGCAGTTGGGGGCAGGGCGGCGAGCAGTACTTC.